This T cell receptor (beta chain) was observed in a study of T cell repertoires in cytomegalovirus infection. The overall study: The public TCR beta signatures pointed to both CMV infection and matching HLA type. Overall study findings and caveats: It was HLA-C-restricted CMV-specific TCR beta clonotypes that dominated the response ex vivo.

As to this clonotype: Its specificity is not known.

The CDR3 loop spans 15 amino acids. The germline V gene encodes CDR1 SGHVS and CDR2 FQNEAQ. V lost 6 bases and J lost 3, with 18 bases in between. TCRdb fed the reads into MiXCR, producing one record per CDR3 protein. The sample comprises 140,000 to 150,000 distinct CDR3 sequences, 30% to 40% of which are singletons, and around half rests with the top ten. The material sequenced was CD8+ T cells from cultured PBMCs, taken from culture after CMV antigen stimulation. The sequence was collected from a human donor in good health (CMV status not recorded). Some clones in this sample may be carry-over from other donors' samples. This chain uses TRBV7-8 with TRBJ2-7; D may be TRBD1 (5 bases). In DNA, the CDR3 is TGTGCCAGCAGTTTACAGGCCAGTGAGGACTACGAGCAGTACTTC. This translates into CASSLQASEDYEQYF.